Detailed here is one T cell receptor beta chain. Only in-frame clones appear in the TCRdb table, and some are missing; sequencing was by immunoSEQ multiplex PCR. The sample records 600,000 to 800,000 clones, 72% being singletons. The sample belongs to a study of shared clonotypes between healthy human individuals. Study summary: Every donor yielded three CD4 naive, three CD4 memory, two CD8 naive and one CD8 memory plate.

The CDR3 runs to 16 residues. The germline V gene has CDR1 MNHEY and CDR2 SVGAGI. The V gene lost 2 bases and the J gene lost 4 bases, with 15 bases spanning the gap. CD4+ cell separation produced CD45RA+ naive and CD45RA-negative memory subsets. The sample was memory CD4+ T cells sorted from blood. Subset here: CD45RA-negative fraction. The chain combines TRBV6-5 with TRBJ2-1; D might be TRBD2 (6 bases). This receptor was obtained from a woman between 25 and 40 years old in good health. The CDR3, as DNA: TGTGCCAGCAGTTACGTCGGGAGAGGGATTTACAATGAGCAGTTCTTC. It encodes CASSYVGRGIYNEQFF.